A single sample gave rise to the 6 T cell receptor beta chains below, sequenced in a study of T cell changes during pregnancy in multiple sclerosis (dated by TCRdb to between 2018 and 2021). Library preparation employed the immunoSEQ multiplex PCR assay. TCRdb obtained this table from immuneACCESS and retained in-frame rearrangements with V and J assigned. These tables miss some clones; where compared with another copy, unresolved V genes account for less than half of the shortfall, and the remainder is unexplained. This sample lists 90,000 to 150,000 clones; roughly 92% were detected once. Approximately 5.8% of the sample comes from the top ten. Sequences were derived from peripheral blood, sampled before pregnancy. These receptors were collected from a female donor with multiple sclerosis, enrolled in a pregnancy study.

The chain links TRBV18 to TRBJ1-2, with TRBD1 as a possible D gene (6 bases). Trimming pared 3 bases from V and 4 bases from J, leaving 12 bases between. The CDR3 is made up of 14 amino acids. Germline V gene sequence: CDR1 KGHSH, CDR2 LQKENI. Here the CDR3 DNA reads TGTGCCAGCTCACCCAACTCGGACAGCTATGGCTACACCTTC. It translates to CASSPNSDSYGYTF.

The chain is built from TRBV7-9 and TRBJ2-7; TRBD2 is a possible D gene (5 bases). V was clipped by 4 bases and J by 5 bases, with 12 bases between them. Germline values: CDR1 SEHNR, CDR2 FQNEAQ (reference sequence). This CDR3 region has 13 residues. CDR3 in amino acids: CASSSSSTDEQYF. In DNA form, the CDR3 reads TGTGCCAGCAGCTCTAGCAGCACGGACGAGCAGTACTTC.

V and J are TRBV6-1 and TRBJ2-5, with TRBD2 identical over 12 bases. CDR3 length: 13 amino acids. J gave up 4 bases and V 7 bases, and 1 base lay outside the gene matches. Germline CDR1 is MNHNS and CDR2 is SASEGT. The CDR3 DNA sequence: TGTGCCAGCACGGGACTAGCGGGAGAGACCCAGTACTTC. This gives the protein CASTGLAGETQYF.

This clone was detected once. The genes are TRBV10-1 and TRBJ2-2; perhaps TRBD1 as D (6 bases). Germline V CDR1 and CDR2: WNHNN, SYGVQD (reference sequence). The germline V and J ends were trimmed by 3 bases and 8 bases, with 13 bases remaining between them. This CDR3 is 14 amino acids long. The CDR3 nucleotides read TGCGCCAGCAGTGAAAGGGGACAAGCAGGGGAGCTGTTTTTT. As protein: CASSERGQAGELFF.

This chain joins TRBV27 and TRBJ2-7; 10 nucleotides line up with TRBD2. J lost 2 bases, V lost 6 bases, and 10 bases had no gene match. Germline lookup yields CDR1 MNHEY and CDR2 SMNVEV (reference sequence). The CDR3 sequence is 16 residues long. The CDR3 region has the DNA TGTGCCAGCAGCCTTAGCGGGAGGCTGCCCCCCTACGAGCAGTACTTC. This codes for CASSLSGRLPPYEQYF.

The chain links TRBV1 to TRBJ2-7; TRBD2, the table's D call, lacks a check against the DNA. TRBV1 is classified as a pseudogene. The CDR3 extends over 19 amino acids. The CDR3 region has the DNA TGCACCAGCAGCCAAGAATGGGGGGGGAGGAGCAGGGAAAGGCGCGAGCAGTACTTC. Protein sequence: CTSSQEWGGRSRERREQYF.